The clone carrying this TCR beta chain is a singleton in its sample. The record originates from a study of technical replicates of blood from a handful of donors. Unmatched junction bases numbered 5, after V lost 5 bases and J lost 6 bases. This CDR3 has 15 residues. Germline CDR1 SGHNT, CDR2 YENEEA. The table came from immunoSEQ multiplex PCR; TCRdb's copy has only in-frame clones and leaves some out. Counted here are some 80,000 clones, 96% occurring once; the ten biggest clones make up around 0.28%. Sequenced material: T cells isolated from PBMCs. The TCR was taken from a human donor in good health. The V gene is TRBV11-3, the J gene TRBJ2-2; 11 positions agree with TRBD2. CDR3 nucleotides: TGTGCCAGCAGCATAGCGGGAGGGGGTTCCGGGGAGCTGTTTTTT. Amino acid sequence: CASSIAGGGSGELFF.